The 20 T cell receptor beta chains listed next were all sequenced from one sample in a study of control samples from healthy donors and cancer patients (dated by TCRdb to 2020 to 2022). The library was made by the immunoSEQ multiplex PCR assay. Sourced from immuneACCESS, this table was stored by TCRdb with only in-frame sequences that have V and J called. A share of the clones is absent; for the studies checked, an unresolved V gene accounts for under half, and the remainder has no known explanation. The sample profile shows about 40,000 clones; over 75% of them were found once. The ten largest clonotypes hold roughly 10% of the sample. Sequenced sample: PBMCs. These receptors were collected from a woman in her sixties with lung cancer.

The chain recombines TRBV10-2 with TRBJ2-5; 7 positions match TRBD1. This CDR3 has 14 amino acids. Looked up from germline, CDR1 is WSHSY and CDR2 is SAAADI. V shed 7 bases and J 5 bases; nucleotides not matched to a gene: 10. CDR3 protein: CASIQGSSGETQYF. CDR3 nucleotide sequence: TGCGCCAGCATACAGGGGAGTTCTGGCGAGACCCAGTACTTC.

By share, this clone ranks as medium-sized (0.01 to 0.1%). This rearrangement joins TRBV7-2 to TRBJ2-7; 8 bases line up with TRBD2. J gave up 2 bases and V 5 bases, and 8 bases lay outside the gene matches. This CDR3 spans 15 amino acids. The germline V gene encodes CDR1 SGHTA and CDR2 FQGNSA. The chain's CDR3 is CASSPGGVKTYEQYF. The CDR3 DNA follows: TGTGCCAGCAGCCCCGGGGGGGTCAAGACCTACGAGCAGTACTTC. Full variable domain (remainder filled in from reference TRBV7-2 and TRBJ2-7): GAGVSQSPSNKVTEKGKDVELRCDPISGHTALYWYRQSLGQGLEFLIYFQGNSAPDKSGLPSDRFSAERTGGSVSTLTIQRTQQEDSAVYLCASSPGGVKTYEQYFGPGTRLTVT.

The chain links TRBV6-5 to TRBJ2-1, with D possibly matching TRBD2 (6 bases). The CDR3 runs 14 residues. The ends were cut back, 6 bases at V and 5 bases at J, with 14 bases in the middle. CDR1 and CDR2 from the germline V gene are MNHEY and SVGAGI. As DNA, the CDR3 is TGTGCCAGCAGAGGACACGCGGGGAACAATGAGCAGTTCTTC. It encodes CASRGHAGNNEQFF.

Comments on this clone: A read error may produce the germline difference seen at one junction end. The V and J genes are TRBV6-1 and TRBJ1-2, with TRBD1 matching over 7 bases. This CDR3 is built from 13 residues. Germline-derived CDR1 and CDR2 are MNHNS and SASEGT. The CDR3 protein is CASREGGGEGYTF. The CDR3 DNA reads TGTGCCAGCAGGGAAGGGGGCGGGGAGGGCTACACCTTC.

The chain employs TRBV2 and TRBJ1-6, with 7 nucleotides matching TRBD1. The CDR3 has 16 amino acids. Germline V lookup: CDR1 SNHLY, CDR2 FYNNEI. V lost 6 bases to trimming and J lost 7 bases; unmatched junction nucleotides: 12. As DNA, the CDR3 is TGTGCCAGCAGGAAGAGGGCAGACAGGGCGAATTCACCCCTCCACTTT. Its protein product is CASRKRADRANSPLHF. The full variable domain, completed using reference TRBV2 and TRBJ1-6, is EPEVTQTPSHQVTQMGQEVILRCVPISNHLYFYWYRQILGQKVEFLVSFYNNEISEKSEIFDDQFSVERPDGSNFTLKIRSTKLEDSAMYFCASRKRADRANSPLHFGNGTRLTVT.

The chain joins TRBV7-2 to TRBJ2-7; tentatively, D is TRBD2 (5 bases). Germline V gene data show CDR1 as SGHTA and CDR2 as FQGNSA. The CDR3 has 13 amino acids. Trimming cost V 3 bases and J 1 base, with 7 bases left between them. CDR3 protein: CASSLWESYEQYF. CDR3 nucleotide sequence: TGTGCCAGCAGCTTGTGGGAGTCCTACGAGCAGTACTTC.

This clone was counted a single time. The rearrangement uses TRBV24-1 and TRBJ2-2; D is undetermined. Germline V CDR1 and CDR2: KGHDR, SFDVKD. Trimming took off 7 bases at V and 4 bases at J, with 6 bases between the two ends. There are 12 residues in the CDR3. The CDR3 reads CATRPPTGELFF. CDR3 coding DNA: TGTGCCACCAGACCCCCCACCGGGGAGCTGTTTTTT.

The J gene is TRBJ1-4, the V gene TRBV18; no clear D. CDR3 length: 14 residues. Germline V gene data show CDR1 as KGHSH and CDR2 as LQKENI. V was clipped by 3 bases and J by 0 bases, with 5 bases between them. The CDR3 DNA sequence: TGTGCCAGCTCACCGACTGCAACTAATGAAAAACTGTTTTTT. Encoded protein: CASSPTATNEKLFF.

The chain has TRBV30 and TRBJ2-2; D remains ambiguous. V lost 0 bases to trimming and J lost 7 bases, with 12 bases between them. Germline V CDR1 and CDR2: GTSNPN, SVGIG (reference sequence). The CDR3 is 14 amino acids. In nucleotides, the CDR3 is TGTGCCTGGAGTGTAGACGTCGGCGGCGGGGAGCTGTTTTTT. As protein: CAWSVDVGGGELFF.

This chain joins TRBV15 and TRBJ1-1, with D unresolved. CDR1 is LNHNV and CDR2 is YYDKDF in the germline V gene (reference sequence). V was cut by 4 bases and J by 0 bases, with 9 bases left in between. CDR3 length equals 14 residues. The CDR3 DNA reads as TGTGCCACCAGCAAAACGACGATGAACACTGAAGCTTTCTTT. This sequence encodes CATSKTTMNTEAFF.

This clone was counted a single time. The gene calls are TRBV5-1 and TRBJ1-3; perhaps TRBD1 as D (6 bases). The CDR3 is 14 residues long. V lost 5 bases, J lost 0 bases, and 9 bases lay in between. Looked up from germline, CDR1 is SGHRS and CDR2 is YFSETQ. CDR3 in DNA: TGCGCCAGCAGTGACAGGAGCTCTGGAAACACCATATATTTT. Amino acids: CASSDRSSGNTIYF.

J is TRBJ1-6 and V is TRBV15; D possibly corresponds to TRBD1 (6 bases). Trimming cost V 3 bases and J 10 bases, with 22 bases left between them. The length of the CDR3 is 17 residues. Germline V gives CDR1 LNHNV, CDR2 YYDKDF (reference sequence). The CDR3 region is CATSSPKKSTGPSPLHF. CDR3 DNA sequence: TGTGCCACCAGCAGCCCTAAAAAATCGACAGGACCCTCACCCCTCCACTTT.

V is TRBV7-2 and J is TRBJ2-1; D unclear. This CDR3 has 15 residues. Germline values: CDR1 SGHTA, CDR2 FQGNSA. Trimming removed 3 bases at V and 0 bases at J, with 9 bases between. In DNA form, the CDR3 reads TGTGCCAGCAGCTTCCAACCACGCTCCTACAATGAGCAGTTCTTC. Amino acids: CASSFQPRSYNEQFF.

CDR3 sequence: CASSLRGADTQYF. CDR3 bases: TGTGCCAGCAGCTTACGGGGCGCAGATACGCAGTATTTT. V is TRBV5-4 and J is TRBJ2-3; D is possibly TRBD1 or TRBD2 (5 bases each). CDR1 is SGHNT and CDR2 is YYREEE in the germline V gene (reference sequence). V was shortened by 2 bases and J by 4 bases, with 8 bases between the two germline ends. CDR3 length: 13 residues.

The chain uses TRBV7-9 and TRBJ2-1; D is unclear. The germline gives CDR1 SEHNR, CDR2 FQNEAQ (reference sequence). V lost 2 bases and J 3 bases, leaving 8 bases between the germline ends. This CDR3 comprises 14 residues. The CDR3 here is CASSLRADYNEQFF. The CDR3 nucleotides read TGTGCCAGCAGCTTAAGAGCAGACTACAATGAGCAGTTCTTC.

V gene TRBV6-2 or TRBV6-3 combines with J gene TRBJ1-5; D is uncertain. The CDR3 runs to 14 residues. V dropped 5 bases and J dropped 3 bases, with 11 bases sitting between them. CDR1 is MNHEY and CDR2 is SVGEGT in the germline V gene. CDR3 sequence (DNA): TGTGCCAGCAGTGCTGGGTCCACCAATCAGCCCCAGCATTTT. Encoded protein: CASSAGSTNQPQHF.

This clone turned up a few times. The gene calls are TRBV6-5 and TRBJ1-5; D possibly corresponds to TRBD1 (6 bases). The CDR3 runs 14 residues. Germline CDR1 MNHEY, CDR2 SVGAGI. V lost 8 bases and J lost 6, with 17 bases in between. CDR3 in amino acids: CASSVGRGGQPQHF. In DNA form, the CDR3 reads TGTGCCAGCTCGGTGGGCAGGGGAGGTCAGCCCCAGCATTTT.

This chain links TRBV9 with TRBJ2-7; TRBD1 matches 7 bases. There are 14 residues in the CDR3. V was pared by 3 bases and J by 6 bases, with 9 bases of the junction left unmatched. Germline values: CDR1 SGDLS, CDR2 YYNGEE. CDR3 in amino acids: CASSAGQPDSEQYF. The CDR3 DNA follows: TGTGCCAGCAGCGCGGGACAGCCAGACTCCGAGCAGTACTTC.

The CDR3: CASSIFGEPEQYF. CDR3 coding DNA: TGTGCCAGTAGTATTTTCGGGGAGCCCGAGCAGTACTTC. The chain combines TRBV19 with TRBJ2-7; D is possibly TRBD2 (5 bases). Germline CDR1 reads LNHDA; CDR2 reads SQIVND (reference sequence). The CDR3 is made up of 13 amino acids. Trimming stripped 3 bases from V and 6 bases from J, with 12 bases between.

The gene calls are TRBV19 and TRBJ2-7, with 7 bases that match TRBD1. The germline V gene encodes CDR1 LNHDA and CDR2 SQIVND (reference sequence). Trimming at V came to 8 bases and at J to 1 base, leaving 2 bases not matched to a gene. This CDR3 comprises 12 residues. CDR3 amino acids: CASEDRSYEQYF. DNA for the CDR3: TGTGCCAGTGAGGACAGGTCCTACGAGCAGTACTTC.